What follows are 8 T cell receptor beta chains derived from one specimen sequenced in a study of post-analysis software for immune sequencing data. Included in the TCR beta cDNA libraries were unique molecular identifiers. TCRdb analysed the PCR reads with MiXCR anew, one entry per CDR3 protein. The repertoire has 750,000 to 950,000 distinct CDR3 sequences, around 53% of them found once; the top ten carry approximately 4.5%. Their antigens remain unidentified. Study-level results: Five TRBV segments (TRBV5-6, TRBV5-1 and TRBV20-1 among them) occurred more frequently in patients than in controls.

The material sequenced was blood. These receptors were collected from a girl aged 10 to 17 with multiple sclerosis.

The chain has TRBV7-9 and TRBJ2-5; TRBD2 aligns across 8 bases. The CDR3 length is 14 residues. Germline CDR1 reads SEHNR; CDR2 reads FQNEAQ (reference sequence). The V segment lost 5 bases and the J segment 3 bases; nucleotides outside the gene matches: 5. The chain's CDR3 is CASSLFSGEETQYF. DNA of the CDR3: TGTGCCAGCAGCCTGTTTAGCGGGGAAGAGACCCAGTACTTC. Full variable domain (missing parts from reference TRBV7-9 and TRBJ2-5): DTGVSQNPRHKITKRGQNVTFRCDPISEHNRLYWYRQTLGQGPEFLTYFQNEAQLEKSRLLSDRFSAERPKGSFSTLEIQRTEQGDSAMYLCASSLFSGEETQYFGPGTRLLVL.

The chain carries TRBV20-1 and TRBJ1-2; TRBD1 might be the D (5 bases). The V gene's germline CDR1 is DFQATT and CDR2 SNEGSKA (reference sequence). The CDR3 has 13 amino acids. The V and J ends lost 6 bases and 6 bases respectively, with 17 bases between them. In DNA form, the CDR3 reads TGCAGTGCAGCAGGGAGAGAGAAAAATGGCTACACCTTC. This sequence encodes CSAAGREKNGYTF.

V and J are TRBV27 and TRBJ2-1, with 9 bases lining up with TRBD2. This CDR3 spans 14 amino acids. The ends lost 2 bases at V and 5 bases at J; junction bases unmatched: 1. Germline lookup yields CDR1 MNHEY and CDR2 SMNVEV (reference sequence). CDR3 region: CASSLLAGNNEQFF. CDR3 DNA: TGTGCCAGCAGTTTACTAGCGGGAAACAATGAGCAGTTCTTC.

This chain joins TRBV7-9 and TRBJ2-5; TRBD1 matches at 8 bases. Losses at the gene ends were 4 bases for V and 4 bases for J; bases not matched to a gene: 11. This CDR3 is 16 amino acids long. Germline V CDR1 and CDR2: SEHNR, FQNEAQ (reference sequence). The CDR3 nucleotides are TGTGCCAGCAGCTCTTCGCAGACAGGGGCAAGAGAGACCCAGTACTTC. Translation: CASSSSQTGARETQYF.

The rearrangement links TRBV3-1 to TRBJ2-1, with TRBD1 matching over 7 bases. With 4 bases clipped from V and 0 bases from J, the junction kept 9 bases outside the gene matches. This CDR3 has 17 amino acids. Germline-derived CDR1 and CDR2 are LGHDT and YNNKEL (reference sequence). The chain's CDR3 is CASSRMTGFTSYNEQFF. CDR3 nucleotides: TGTGCCAGCAGCCGCATGACAGGGTTCACCTCCTACAATGAGCAGTTCTTC.

This chain links TRBV20-1 with TRBJ2-6, with D uncertain. The CDR3 has 16 residues. Between the trimmed V and J ends, which lost 2 bases and 4 bases, there was a span of 15 bases. Looked up from germline, CDR1 is DFQATT and CDR2 is SNEGSKA (reference sequence). In DNA, the CDR3 is TGCAGTGCTAGACCCAGCACGCCTGGCGGGGCCAACGTCCTGACTTTC. Residues: CSARPSTPGGANVLTF.

The rearrangement uses TRBV6-6 and TRBJ2-1, with unresolved D. From germline, CDR1 is MNHNY and CDR2 SVGAGI (reference sequence). V lost 6 bases and J 5 bases, leaving 14 bases between the germline ends. The CDR3 consists of 14 residues. The CDR3 spells CASRLPQIDNEQFF. As DNA, the CDR3 is TGTGCCAGCAGACTACCACAGATAGACAATGAGCAGTTCTTC.

V is TRBV20-1 and J is TRBJ2-5; 10 bases line up with TRBD2. V trimming: 0 bases; J trimming: 11 bases; junction bases outside the gene matches: 9. The CDR3 length is 14 residues. Germline lookup yields CDR1 DFQATT and CDR2 SNEGSKA (reference sequence). The CDR3 region has the DNA TGCAGTGCTAGAGAGCCACTAGCGGGATATCAGCAGTACTTC. Its translation: CSAREPLAGYQQYF.